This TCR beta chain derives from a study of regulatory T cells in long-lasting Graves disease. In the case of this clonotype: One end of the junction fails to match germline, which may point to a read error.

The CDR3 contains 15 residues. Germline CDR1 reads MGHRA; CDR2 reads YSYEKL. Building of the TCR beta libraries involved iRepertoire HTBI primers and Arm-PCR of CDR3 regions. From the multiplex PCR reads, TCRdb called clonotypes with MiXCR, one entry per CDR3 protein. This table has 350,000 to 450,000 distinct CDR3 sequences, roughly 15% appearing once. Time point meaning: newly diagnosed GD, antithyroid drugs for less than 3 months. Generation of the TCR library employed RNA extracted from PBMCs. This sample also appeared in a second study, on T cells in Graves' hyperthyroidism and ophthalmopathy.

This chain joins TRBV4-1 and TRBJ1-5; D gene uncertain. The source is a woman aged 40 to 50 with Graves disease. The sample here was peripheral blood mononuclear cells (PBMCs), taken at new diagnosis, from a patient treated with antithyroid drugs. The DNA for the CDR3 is TGCGCCAGCAGCCAAGAAGACCAGACCAATCGGCCCCAGCATTTT. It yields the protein CASSQEDQTNRPQHF.